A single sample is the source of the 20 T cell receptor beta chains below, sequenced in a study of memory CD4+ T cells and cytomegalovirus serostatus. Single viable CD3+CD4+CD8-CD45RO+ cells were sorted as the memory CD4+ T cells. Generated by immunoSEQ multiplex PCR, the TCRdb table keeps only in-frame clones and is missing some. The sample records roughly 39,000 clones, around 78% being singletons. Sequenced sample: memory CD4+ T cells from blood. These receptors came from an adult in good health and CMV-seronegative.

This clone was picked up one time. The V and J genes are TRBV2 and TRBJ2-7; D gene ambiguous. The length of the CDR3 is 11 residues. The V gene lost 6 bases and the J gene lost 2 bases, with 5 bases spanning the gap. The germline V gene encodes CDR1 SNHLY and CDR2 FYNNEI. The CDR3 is CASRATYEQYF. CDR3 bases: TGTGCCAGCAGGGCGACCTACGAGCAGTACTTC.

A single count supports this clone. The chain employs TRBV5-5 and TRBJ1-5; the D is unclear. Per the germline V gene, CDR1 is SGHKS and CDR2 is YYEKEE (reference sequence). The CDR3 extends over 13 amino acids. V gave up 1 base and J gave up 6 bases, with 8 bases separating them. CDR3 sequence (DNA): TGTGCCAGCAGCTTGAGAGGGAGTCAGCCCCAGCATTTT. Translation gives CASSLRGSQPQHF.

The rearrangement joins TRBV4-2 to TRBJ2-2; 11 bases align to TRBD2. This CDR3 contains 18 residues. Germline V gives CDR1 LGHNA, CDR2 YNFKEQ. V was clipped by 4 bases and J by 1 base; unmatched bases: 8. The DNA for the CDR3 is TGTGCCAGCAGCCCCACCTCTCTAGCGGGGGGGAACACCGGGGAGCTGTTTTTT. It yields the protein CASSPTSLAGGNTGELFF.

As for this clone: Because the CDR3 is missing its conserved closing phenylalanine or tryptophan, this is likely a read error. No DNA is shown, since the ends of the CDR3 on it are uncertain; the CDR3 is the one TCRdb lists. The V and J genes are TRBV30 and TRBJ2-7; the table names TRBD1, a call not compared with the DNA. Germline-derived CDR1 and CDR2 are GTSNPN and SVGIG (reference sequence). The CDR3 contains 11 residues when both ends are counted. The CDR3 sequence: CAWSARAGIGI.

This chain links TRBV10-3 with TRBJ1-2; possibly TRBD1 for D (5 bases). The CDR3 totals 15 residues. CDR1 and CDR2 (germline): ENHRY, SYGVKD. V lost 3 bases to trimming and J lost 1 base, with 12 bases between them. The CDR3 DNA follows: TGTGCCATCAGTGAAGTCGGGACCGTTAACTATGGCTACACCTTC. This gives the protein CAISEVGTVNYGYTF.

CDR3: CASSGARRTQYF. The CDR3 nucleotides are TGTGCCAGCAGTGGGGCTAGAAGAACCCAGTACTTC. The chain combines TRBV6-1 with TRBJ2-5; D is ambiguous. CDR1 MNHNS and CDR2 SASEGT come from the germline V gene. CDR3 length: 12 residues. The germline V and J ends were trimmed by 4 bases and 8 bases, with 11 bases remaining between them.

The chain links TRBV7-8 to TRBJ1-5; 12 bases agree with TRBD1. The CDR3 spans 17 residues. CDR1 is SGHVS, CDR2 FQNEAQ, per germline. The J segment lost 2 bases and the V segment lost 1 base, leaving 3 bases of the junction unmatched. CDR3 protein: CASSLVGQGAGNQPQHF. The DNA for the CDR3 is TGTGCCAGCAGCTTAGTGGGACAGGGGGCCGGCAATCAGCCCCAGCATTTT.

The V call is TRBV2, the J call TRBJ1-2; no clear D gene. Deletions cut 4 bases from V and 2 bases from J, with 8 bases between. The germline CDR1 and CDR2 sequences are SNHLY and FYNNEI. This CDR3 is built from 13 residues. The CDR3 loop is CASSAENNYGYTF. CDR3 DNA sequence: TGTGCCAGCAGTGCGGAGAACAACTATGGCTACACCTTC.

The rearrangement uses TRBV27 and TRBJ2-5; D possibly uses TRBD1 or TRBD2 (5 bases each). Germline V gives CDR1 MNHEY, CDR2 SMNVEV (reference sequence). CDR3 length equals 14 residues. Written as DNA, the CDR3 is TGTGGGGACCGACAGTGCTACTGCGGAGAGACCCAGTACTTC. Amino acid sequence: CGDRQCYCGETQYF.

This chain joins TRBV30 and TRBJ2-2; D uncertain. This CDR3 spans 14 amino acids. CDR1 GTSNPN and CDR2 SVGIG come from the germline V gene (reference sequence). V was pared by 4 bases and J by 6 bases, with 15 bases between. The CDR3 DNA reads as TGTGCCTGGAAAAGACCTTTTCCCCCCGGGGAGCTGTTTTTT. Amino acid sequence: CAWKRPFPPGELFF.

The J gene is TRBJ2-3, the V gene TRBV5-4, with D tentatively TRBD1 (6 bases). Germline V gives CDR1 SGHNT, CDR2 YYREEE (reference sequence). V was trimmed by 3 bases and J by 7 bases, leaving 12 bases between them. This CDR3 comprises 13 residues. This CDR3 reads CASSSNREHTQYF. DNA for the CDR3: TGTGCCAGCAGCTCAAACAGGGAGCATACGCAGTATTTT.

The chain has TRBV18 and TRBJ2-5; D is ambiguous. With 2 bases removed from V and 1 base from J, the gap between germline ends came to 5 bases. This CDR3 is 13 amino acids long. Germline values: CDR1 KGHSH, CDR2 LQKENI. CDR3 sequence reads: CASSPGFQETQYF. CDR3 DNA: TGTGCCAGCTCACCAGGTTTCCAAGAGACCCAGTACTTC.

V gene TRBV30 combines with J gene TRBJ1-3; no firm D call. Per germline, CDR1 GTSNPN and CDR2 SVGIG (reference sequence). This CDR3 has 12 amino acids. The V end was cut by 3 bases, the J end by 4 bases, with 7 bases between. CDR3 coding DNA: TGTGCCTGGAGCCTAAGGGGAAACACCATATATTTT. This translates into CAWSLRGNTIYF.

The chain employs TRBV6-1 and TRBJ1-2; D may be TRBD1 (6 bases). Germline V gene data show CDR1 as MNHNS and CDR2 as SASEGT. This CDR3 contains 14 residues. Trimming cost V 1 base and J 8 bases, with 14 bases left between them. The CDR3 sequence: CASSEGQATRGYTF. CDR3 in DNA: TGTGCCAGCAGTGAAGGACAGGCTACCCGGGGCTACACCTTC.

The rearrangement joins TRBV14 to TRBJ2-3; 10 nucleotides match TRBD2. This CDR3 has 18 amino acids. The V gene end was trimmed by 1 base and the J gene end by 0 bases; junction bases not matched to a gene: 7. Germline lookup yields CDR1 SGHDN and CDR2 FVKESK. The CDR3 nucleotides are TGTGCCAGCAGCCAAGCCCCTAGCGGGGGAACTAGCACAGATACGCAGTATTTT. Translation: CASSQAPSGGTSTDTQYF. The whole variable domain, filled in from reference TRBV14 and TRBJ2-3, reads EAGVTQFPSHSVIEKGQTVTLRCDPISGHDNLYWYRRVMGKEIKFLLHFVKESKQDESGMPNNRFLAERTGGTYSTLKVQPAELEDSGVYFCASSQAPSGGTSTDTQYFGPGTRLTVL.

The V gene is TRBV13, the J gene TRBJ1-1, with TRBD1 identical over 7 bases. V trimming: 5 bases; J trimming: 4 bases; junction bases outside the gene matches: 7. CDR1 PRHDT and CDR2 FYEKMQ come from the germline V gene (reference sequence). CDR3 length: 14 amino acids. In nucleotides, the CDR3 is TGTGCCAGCAGCCGAGGGGGCCAAAGCACTGAAGCTTTCTTT. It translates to CASSRGGQSTEAFF. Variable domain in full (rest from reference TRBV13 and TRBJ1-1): AAGVIQSPRHLIKEKRETATLKCYPIPRHDTVYWYQQGPGQDPQFLISFYEKMQSDKGSIPDRFSAQQFSDYHSELNMSSLELGDSALYFCASSRGGQSTEAFFGQGTRLTVV.

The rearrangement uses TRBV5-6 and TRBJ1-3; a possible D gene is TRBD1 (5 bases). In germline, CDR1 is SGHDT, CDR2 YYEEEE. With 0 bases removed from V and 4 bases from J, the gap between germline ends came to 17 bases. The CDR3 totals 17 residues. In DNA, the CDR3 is TGTGCCAGCAGCTTGGGGTTCGGGACCCCGAGGGGAAACACCATATATTTT. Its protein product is CASSLGFGTPRGNTIYF.

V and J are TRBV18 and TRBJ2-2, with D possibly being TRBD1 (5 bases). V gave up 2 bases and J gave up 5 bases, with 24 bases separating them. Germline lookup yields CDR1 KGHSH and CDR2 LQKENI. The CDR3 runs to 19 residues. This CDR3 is CASSPIKGPHRKETGELFF. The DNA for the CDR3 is TGTGCCAGCTCACCAATTAAGGGGCCACATCGTAAGGAAACCGGGGAGCTGTTTTTT.

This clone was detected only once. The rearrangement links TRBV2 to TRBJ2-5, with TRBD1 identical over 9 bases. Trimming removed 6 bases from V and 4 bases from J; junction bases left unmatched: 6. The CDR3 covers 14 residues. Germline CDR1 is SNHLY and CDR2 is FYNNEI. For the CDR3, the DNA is TGTGCCAGCAGGGGGGGACAGGGAGGAGAGACCCAGTACTTC. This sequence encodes CASRGGQGGETQYF.

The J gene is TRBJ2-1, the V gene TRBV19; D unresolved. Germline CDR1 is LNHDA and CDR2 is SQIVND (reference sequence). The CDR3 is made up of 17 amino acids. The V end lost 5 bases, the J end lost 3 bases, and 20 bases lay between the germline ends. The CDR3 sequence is CASSPTPSLTVYNEQFF. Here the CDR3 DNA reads TGTGCCAGTAGTCCGACTCCTTCATTAACAGTCTACAATGAGCAGTTCTTC. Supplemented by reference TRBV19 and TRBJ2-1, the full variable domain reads DGGITQSPKYLFRKEGQNVTLSCEQNLNHDAMYWYRQDPGQGLRLIYYSQIVNDFQKGDIAEGYSVSREKKESFPLTVTSAQKNPTAFYLCASSPTPSLTVYNEQFFGPGTRLTVL.